A selection of T cell receptor beta chains follows, all from one sample in a study of memory CD4+ T cells and cytomegalovirus serostatus. This table comes from immunoSEQ multiplex PCR, and its TCRdb copy is limited to in-frame clones, with some not included. Found here are around 38,000 clones, 70% to 80% of them singletons; the top ten hold 6.4%. Material: memory CD4+ T cells from blood. These TCRs come from an adult in good health and CMV-seronegative. Both conserved end residues are part of each CDR3. D genes are given only for firm matches. Size tells how often a clone was seen (once, few, many) or the class of an expanded clone, and some rows leave it out.

>13|TRBV30|TRBD1|TRBJ1-4|once
CAWARDSNEKLFF
TGTGCCTGGGCCCGGGACAGTAATGAAAAACTGTTTTTT
>13|TRBV2|.|TRBJ2-5|.
CASAWAGGETQYF
TGTGCCAGCGCTTGGGCAGGGGGGGAGACCCAGTACTTC
>15|TRBV10-3|.|TRBJ1-1|.
CATSPVGVLNTEAFF
TGTGCCACAAGTCCTGTGGGGGTGCTAAACACTGAAGCTTTCTTT
>19|TRBV7-8|TRBD2|TRBJ2-1|.
CASSADSLAGGGVYNEQFF
TGTGCCAGCAGCGCCGATTCACTAGCGGGAGGGGGGGTTTACAATGAGCAGTTCTTC
>15|TRBV7-2|TRBD1|TRBJ2-1|.
CASSSDRGSYNEQFF
TGTGCCAGCAGCTCGGACAGGGGATCCTACAATGAGCAGTTCTTC
>13|TRBV6-1|.|TRBJ2-2|.
CASREMNTGELFF
TGTGCCAGCAGAGAGATGAACACCGGGGAGCTGTTTTTT
>16|TRBV2|TRBD1|TRBJ1-5|.
CASSEREGAGNQPQHF
TGTGCCAGCAGTGAAAGGGAGGGGGCAGGGAATCAGCCCCAGCATTTT
>12|TRBV30|.|TRBJ1-1|.
CALGRVSTEAFF
TGTGCTTTAGGGCGCGTCAGCACTGAAGCTTTCTTT
>13|TRBV7-2|.|TRBJ2-2|few
CASSLQGAGELFF
TGTGCCAGCAGCTTACAGGGCGCCGGGGAGCTGTTTTTT
>16|TRBV18|TRBD2|TRBJ2-7|.
CASSPSIAGGAYEQYF
TGTGCCAGCTCACCTTCAATAGCGGGAGGCGCCTACGAGCAGTACTTC
>14|TRBV7-2|TRBD1|TRBJ2-5|few
CASSSPGGRETQYF
TGTGCCAGCAGCTCACCAGGGGGCAGGGAGACCCAGTACTTC
>14|TRBV5-4|.|TRBJ2-1|.
CASSLIGSSHEQFF
TGTGCCAGCAGCCTGATAGGGAGTTCTCATGAGCAGTTCTTC
>16|TRBV4-3|.|TRBJ2-1|.
CASSQSHGGPYNEQFF
TGCGCCAGCAGCCAGTCCCATGGGGGTCCCTACAATGAGCAGTTCTTC
>14|TRBV7-2|.|TRBJ1-3|.
CASSRDGSGNTIYF
TGTGCCAGCAGCCGGGACGGCTCTGGAAACACCATATATTTT
>14|TRBV18|.|TRBJ2-5|.
CASSPDTVVETQYF
TGTGCCAGCTCACCCGACACCGTGGTAGAGACCCAGTACTTC
>13|TRBV30|.|TRBJ2-3|.
CAWSRGDTDTQYF
TGTGCATGGTCACGGGGAGACACAGATACGCAGTATTTT
>14|TRBV6-5|TRBD1|TRBJ1-1|.
CASSSGTGLTEAFF
TGTGCCAGCAGTTCGGGGACAGGGCTCACTGAAGCTTTCTTT
>16|TRBV6-5|TRBD1|TRBJ1-2|few
CASSYSRTGGGYGYTF
TGTGCCAGCAGTTACTCGCGAACAGGGGGCGGCTATGGCTACACCTTC
>16|TRBV10-2|.|TRBJ2-6|.
CASSRDTPSGANVLTF
TGCGCCAGCAGCCGGGACACTCCCTCTGGGGCCAACGTCCTGACTTTC
>15|TRBV25-1|.|TRBJ1-4|.
CASSVRQAFNEKLFF
TGTGCCAGCAGTGTTCGACAGGCATTTAATGAAAAACTGTTTTTT
>17|TRBV15|.|TRBJ2-3|.
CATSRQYREWGSDTQYF
TGTGCCACCAGCAGACAATACAGGGAATGGGGTTCAGATACGCAGTATTTT
>14|TRBV7-9|TRBD1|TRBJ1-2|.
CASSLAGGEGGYTF
TGTGCCAGCAGCTTAGCAGGGGGCGAAGGTGGCTACACCTTC
>15|TRBV6-5|TRBD2|TRBJ2-7|.
CASSLTGLVSYEQYF
TGTGCCAGCAGTCTAACGGGACTAGTCTCCTACGAGCAGTACTTC
>17|TRBV5-8|.|TRBJ2-1|.
CASSLIGAASSYNEQFF
TGTGCCAGCAGCCTGATAGGAGCGGCGAGCTCCTACAATGAGCAGTTCTTC
>13|TRBV9|.|TRBJ2-5|.
CASSPTAQETQYF
TGTGCCAGCTCCCCAACGGCTCAAGAGACCCAGTACTTC
>15|TRBV7-9|TRBD2|TRBJ2-3|.
CASSPPAGGASTQYF
TGTGCCAGCAGCCCCCCAGCGGGAGGGGCCAGTACGCAGTATTTT
>16|TRBV5-5|.|TRBJ2-7|.
CASSLVFGTSSYEQYF
TGTGCCAGCAGCTTGGTTTTCGGGACGTCCTCCTACGAGCAGTACTTC
>12|TRBV6-1|.|TRBJ1-5|.
CASNGASEPQHF
TGTGCCAGCAACGGCGCCTCAGAGCCCCAGCATTTT
>12|TRBV5-6|.|TRBJ2-5|once
CASSRDGETQYF
TGTGCCAGCAGCAGGGACGGTGAGACCCAGTACTTC
>14|TRBV18|TRBD1|TRBJ2-7|.
CASSAQGKGYEQYF
TGTGCCAGCTCAGCACAGGGGAAGGGCTACGAGCAGTACTTC
>15|TRBV5-5|TRBD1|TRBJ2-5|.
CASSHDGTGGETQYF
TGTGCCAGCAGCCACGACGGGACAGGGGGTGAGACCCAGTACTTC
>15|TRBV11-2|TRBD2|TRBJ2-5|.
CASSLLGLAGETQYF
TGTGCCAGCAGCCTTCTCGGACTAGCGGGAGAGACCCAGTACTTC
>14|TRBV5-6|.|TRBJ1-5|few
CASSLRGGWQPQHF
TGTGCCAGCAGCTTGAGGGGGGGGTGGCAGCCCCAGCATTTT
>13|TRBV6-5|.|TRBJ1-1|few
CASSLGMDTEAFF
TGTGCCAGCAGCTTGGGTATGGACACTGAAGCTTTCTTT
>13|TRBV16|.|TRBJ1-2|few
CASSPRVGGGYTF
TGTGCCAGCAGCCCACGAGTGGGCGGAGGCTACACCTTC
>13|TRBV30|TRBD2|TRBJ2-7|.
CAWSVFRGGEQYF
TGTGCCTGGAGTGTATTCCGGGGGGGCGAGCAGTACTTC
>15|TRBV27|.|TRBJ2-7|.
CASSPWGTRSYEQYF
TGTGCCAGCAGTCCATGGGGGACTCGCTCCTACGAGCAGTACTTC
>12|TRBV7-2|.|TRBJ2-2|.
CASSYYTGELFF
TGTGCCAGCAGTTATTACACCGGGGAGCTGTTTTTT
>12|TRBV28|TRBD1|TRBJ1-2|.
CASISGTDGYTF
TGTGCCAGCATATCGGGGACAGATGGCTACACCTTC
>14|TRBV2|.|TRBJ2-3|.
CASGTSPSSDTQYF
TGTGCCAGCGGAACTAGCCCGAGCTCAGATACGCAGTATTTT
>13|TRBV30|.|TRBJ2-5|.
CAWSVRPQETQYF
TGTGCCTGGAGTGTTCGGCCACAAGAGACCCAGTACTTC
>15|TRBV29-1|TRBD1|TRBJ2-1|.
CSASHVGTGIREQFF
TGCAGCGCATCCCACGTGGGGACAGGGATCCGTGAGCAGTTCTTC
>14|TRBV4-2|TRBD2|TRBJ2-1|.
CASRRLAVEAEQFF
TGTGCCAGCCGGAGGCTAGCGGTGGAGGCTGAGCAGTTCTTC
>14|TRBV2|TRBD2|TRBJ2-7|once
CASSLTSGTYEQYF
TGTGCCAGCAGCTTGACTAGCGGTACCTACGAGCAGTACTTC
>15|TRBV7-2|TRBD2|TRBJ2-7|.
CASSLGLAGSSEQYF
TGTGCCAGCAGCTTGGGACTAGCGGGATCCTCCGAGCAGTACTTC
>12|TRBV10-1|.|TRBJ2-3|.
CASSSGGDTQYF
TGCGCCAGCAGTAGCGGTGGGGATACGCAGTATTTT
>14|TRBV19|.|TRBJ2-3|.
CASTPSLGGDTQYF
TGTGCCAGTACGCCTAGCTTAGGGGGAGATACGCAGTATTTT
>14|TRBV18|TRBD2|TRBJ2-7|.
CASSPGREVNEQYF
TGTGCCAGCTCACCAGGGCGGGAGGTGAACGAGCAGTACTTC
>16|TRBV7-2|TRBD2|TRBJ2-7|.
CASSQTSFSSGYEQYF
TGTGCCAGCAGCCAGACTAGCTTTAGTTCGGGCTACGAGCAGTACTTC
>14|TRBV6-5|.|TRBJ1-4|.
CASSYGTSIGKLFF
TGTGCCAGCAGTTACGGGACATCGATTGGAAAACTGTTTTTT
>11|TRBV29-1|.|TRBJ2-1|once
CSVTFGDEQFF
TGCAGCGTCACCTTCGGCGATGAGCAGTTCTTC
>16|TRBV28|TRBD1|TRBJ2-5|few
CASSLTGTGEEETQYF
TGTGCCAGCAGCCTAACCGGGACAGGGGAAGAAGAGACCCAGTACTTC
>13|TRBV7-2|.|TRBJ2-7|.
CASSFARSYEQYF
TGTGCCAGCAGCTTTGCACGGAGCTACGAGCAGTACTTC
>13|TRBV5-1|.|TRBJ1-1|.
CASSLDEDTEAFF
TGCGCCAGCAGCTTGGACGAGGACACTGAAGCTTTCTTT
>17|TRBV27|TRBD2|TRBJ2-3|.
CASSSLGLAGTTDTQYF
TGTGCCAGCAGTTCCCTCGGACTAGCGGGGACCACAGATACGCAGTATTTT
>15|TRBV27|TRBD2|TRBJ2-7|once
CASSDFGTSGYEQYF
TGTGCCAGCAGTGACTTTGGGACTAGCGGCTACGAGCAGTACTTC
>15|TRBV7-9|TRBD1|TRBJ2-1|.
CASSSGGQGFREQFF
TGTGCCAGCAGCTCCGGGGGACAGGGTTTTAGGGAGCAGTTCTTC
>13|TRBV28|.|TRBJ2-7|once
CASSLLGQSEQYF
TGTGCCAGCAGTTTGTTGGGTCAGAGCGAGCAGTACTTC